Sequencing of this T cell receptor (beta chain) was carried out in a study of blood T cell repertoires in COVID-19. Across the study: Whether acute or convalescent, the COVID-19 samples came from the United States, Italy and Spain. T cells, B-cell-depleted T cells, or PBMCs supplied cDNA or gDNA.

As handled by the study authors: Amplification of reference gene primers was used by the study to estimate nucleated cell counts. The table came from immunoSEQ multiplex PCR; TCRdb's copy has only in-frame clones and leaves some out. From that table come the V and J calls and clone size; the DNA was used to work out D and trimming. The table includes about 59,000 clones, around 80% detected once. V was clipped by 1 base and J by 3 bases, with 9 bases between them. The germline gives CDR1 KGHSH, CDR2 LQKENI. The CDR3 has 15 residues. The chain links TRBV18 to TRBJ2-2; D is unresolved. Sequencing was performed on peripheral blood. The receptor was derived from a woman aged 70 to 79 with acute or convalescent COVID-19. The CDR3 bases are TGTGCCAGCTCACCACTTACCGCGGACACCGGGGAGCTGTTTTTT. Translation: CASSPLTADTGELFF. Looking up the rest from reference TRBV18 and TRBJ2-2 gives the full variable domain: NAGVMQNPRHLVRRRGQEARLRCSPMKGHSHVYWYRQLPEEGLKFMVYLQKENIIDESGMPKERFSAEFPKEGPSILRIQQVVRGDSAAYFCASSPLTADTGELFFGEGSRLTVL.